The 6 T cell receptor beta chains given below trace back to one sample, sequenced in a study of long-term antiretroviral therapy in people with HIV. Version v3.0 of the immunoSEQ assay ran at survey level. This table comes from immunoSEQ multiplex PCR, and its TCRdb copy is limited to in-frame clones, with some not included. The data contain 13,000 to 15,000 clones, about 80% of them singletons. The material sequenced was unsorted PBMCs, taken 3.2 years before starting antiretroviral therapy. The receptor source for this set is a man aged 40-49 years with HIV.

The J gene is TRBJ2-1, the V gene TRBV5-1, with D possibly matching TRBD1 (5 bases). This CDR3 spans 15 amino acids. Trimming left V 0 bases short and J 2 bases short, with 9 bases between. Germline assignment: CDR1 SGHRS and CDR2 YFSETQ. CDR3 DNA sequence: TGCGCCAGCAGCTTGGGCTCAGGGCCCTACAATGAGCAGTTCTTC. This codes for CASSLGSGPYNEQFF.

This clone was counted a few times. The rearrangement links TRBV30 to TRBJ1-2; 8 bases line up with TRBD1. The length of the CDR3 is 11 residues. Trimming at V came to 3 bases and at J to 7 bases, leaving 1 base not matched to a gene. Germline V gene sequence: CDR1 GTSNPN, CDR2 SVGIG (reference sequence). CDR3 nucleotide sequence: TGTGCCTGGAGCCAGGGGGCTGGCTACACCTTC. The encoded protein is CAWSQGAGYTF.

The chain is built from TRBV27 and TRBJ1-6, with TRBD1 matching 7 bases. The CDR3 has 15 residues. Germline V gene lookup returns CDR1 MNHEY and CDR2 SMNVEV (reference sequence). J gave up 7 bases and V 5 bases, and 8 bases lay outside the gene matches. The CDR3 loop is CASSLAGGLNSPLHF. Written as DNA, the CDR3 is TGTGCCAGCAGTCTCGCAGGGGGGCTAAATTCACCCCTCCACTTT.

This clone was recorded once. V is TRBV5-5 and J is TRBJ2-1; maybe TRBD1 (5 bases). CDR3 length equals 15 residues. Germline values: CDR1 SGHKS, CDR2 YYEKEE (reference sequence). The V end lost 0 bases, the J end lost 3 bases, and 10 bases lay between the germline ends. The CDR3 DNA is TGTGCCAGCAGCTTGGAGCAGGGCCTCTACAATGAGCAGTTCTTC. Protein: CASSLEQGLYNEQFF. The full variable domain, its missing parts supplied by reference TRBV5-5 and TRBJ2-1, is DAGVTQSPTHLIKTRGQQVTLRCSPISGHKSVSWYQQVLGQGPQFIFQYYEKEERGRGNFPDRFSARQFPNYSSELNVNALLLGDSALYLCASSLEQGLYNEQFFGPGTRLTVL.

This clone showed up just a few times. The chain recombines TRBV7-9 with TRBJ1-2; D might be TRBD1 (5 bases). V was pared by 4 bases and J by 3 bases, with 18 bases between. Germline loops: CDR1 SEHNR, CDR2 FQNEAQ (reference sequence). This CDR3 comprises 16 residues. The CDR3 loop reads CASSSSPDSSYYGYTF. The CDR3 DNA sequence: TGTGCCAGCAGCTCCTCCCCCGACAGTTCCTACTATGGCTACACCTTC.

The chain links TRBV10-3 to TRBJ1-1; 9 nucleotides align to TRBD1. V lost 7 bases, J lost 6 bases, and 9 bases stayed unmatched. Germline V CDR1 and CDR2: ENHRY, SYGVKD. This CDR3 has 14 amino acids. The CDR3 region has the DNA TGTGCCATCACTGGGACAGGGTCGGGCTCTGAAGCTTTCTTT. It translates to CAITGTGSGSEAFF.